A selection of T cell receptor beta chains follows, all from one sample in a study of regulatory T cells in long-lasting Graves disease. From the multiplex PCR reads, TCRdb called clonotypes with MiXCR, one entry per CDR3 protein. The repertoire holds fewer than 600,000 distinct CDR3 sequences, 20% to 25% seen once, with roughly 13% in the top ten. The sequences come from peripheral blood mononuclear cells (PBMCs), collected when the disease was refractory, from a patient treated with antithyroid drugs. Receptors were obtained from a female donor with Graves disease. Both conserved end residues are part of each CDR3. D genes are given only for firm matches. Some rows mark clone size as missing; the rest say once, few, many or name a class of expanded clone.

CDR3nt: TGTGCCAGCAGCGTAGAGGCTAGCGGGAACCAAGAGACCCAGTACTTC
CDR3aa: CASSVEASGNQETQYF
d_gene: TRBD2
abundance: many
v_gene: TRBV9
j_gene: TRBJ2-5

CDR3nt: TGTGCCAGCAGCTTAGTCCCCAGCCAGGATGAAGCTTTCTTT
CDR3aa: CASSLVPSQDEAFF
d_gene: NA
abundance: NA
v_gene: TRBV7-9
j_gene: TRBJ1-1

CDR3nt: TGTGCCATGAAGCAAAGCGGGGGGACGAACACCGGGGAGCTGTTTTTT
CDR3aa: CAMKQSGGTNTGELFF
d_gene: TRBD2
abundance: many
v_gene: TRBV10-3
j_gene: TRBJ2-2

CDR3nt: TGTGCCATCAGTCCTATCTCAGGGGGAACTAATGAAAAACTGTTTTTT
CDR3aa: CAISPISGGTNEKLFF
d_gene: TRBD1
abundance: NA
v_gene: TRBV10-3
j_gene: TRBJ1-4

CDR3nt: TGCAGTGCCACCCGAGGGAGCGGTTACTCCTACGAGCAGTACTTC
CDR3aa: CSATRGSGYSYEQYF
d_gene: NA
abundance: NA
v_gene: TRBV20-1
j_gene: TRBJ2-7

CDR3nt: TGTGCCAGCAGTTTTTCCAGGGGGCGTCGGGAGCAGTACTTC
CDR3aa: CASSFSRGRREQYF
d_gene: TRBD1
abundance: many
v_gene: TRBV28
j_gene: TRBJ2-7

CDR3nt: TGTGCCAGCTCTCTACCAGCGGGCGAGCAGTACTTC
CDR3aa: CASSLPAGEQYF
d_gene: NA
abundance: many
v_gene: TRBV28
j_gene: TRBJ2-7

CDR3nt: TGTGCCAGCAGTTTAGGGGGTCCTAAACGCAATCAGCCCCAGCATTTT
CDR3aa: CASSLGGPKRNQPQHF
d_gene: NA
abundance: many
v_gene: TRBV12-3/TRBV12-4
j_gene: TRBJ1-5

CDR3nt: TGTGCCAGCAGTTTACGGCTCGGAACATATCAGCCCCAGCATTTT
CDR3aa: CASSLRLGTYQPQHF
d_gene: NA
abundance: many
v_gene: TRBV27
j_gene: TRBJ1-5

CDR3nt: TGTGCCAGCAGCCGGCAACAGGGGAAGGCTGAAGCTTTCTTT
CDR3aa: CASSRQQGKAEAFF
d_gene: TRBD1
abundance: many
v_gene: TRBV3-1
j_gene: TRBJ1-1

CDR3nt: TGTGCCACCTTGGGGCAGGGAGGAACCCAGTACTTC
CDR3aa: CATLGQGGTQYF
d_gene: NA
abundance: NA
v_gene: TRBV19
j_gene: TRBJ2-5

CDR3nt: TGTGCCAGCAGTTTAGTGGCAGCGAACACTGAAGCTTTCTTT
CDR3aa: CASSLVAANTEAFF
d_gene: NA
abundance: many
v_gene: TRBV28
j_gene: TRBJ1-1

CDR3nt: TGCGCCAGCCAGGACAGCTTGAACACTGAAGCTTTCTTT
CDR3aa: CASQDSLNTEAFF
d_gene: NA
abundance: NA
v_gene: TRBV5-1
j_gene: TRBJ1-1